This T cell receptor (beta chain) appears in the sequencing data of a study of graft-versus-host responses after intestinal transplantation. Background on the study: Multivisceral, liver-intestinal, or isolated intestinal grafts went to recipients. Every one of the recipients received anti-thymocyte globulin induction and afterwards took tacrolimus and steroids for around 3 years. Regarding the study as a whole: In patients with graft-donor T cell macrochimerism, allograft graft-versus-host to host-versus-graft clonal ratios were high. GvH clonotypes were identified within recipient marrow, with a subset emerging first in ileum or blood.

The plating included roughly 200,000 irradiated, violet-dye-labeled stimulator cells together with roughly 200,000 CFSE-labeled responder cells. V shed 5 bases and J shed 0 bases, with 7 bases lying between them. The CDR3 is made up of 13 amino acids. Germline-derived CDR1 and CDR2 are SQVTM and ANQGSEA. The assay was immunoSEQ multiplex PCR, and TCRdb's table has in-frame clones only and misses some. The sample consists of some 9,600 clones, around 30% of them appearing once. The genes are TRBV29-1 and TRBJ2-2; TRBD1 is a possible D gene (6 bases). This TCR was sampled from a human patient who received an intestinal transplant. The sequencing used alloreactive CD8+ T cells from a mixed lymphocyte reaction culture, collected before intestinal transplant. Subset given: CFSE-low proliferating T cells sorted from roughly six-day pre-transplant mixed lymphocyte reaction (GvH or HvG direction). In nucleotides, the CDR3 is TGCAGCGTTTGGACAGCGAACACCGGGGAGCTGTTTTTT. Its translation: CSVWTANTGELFF.